This T cell receptor beta chain comes out of a study of blood T cell repertoires in COVID-19. Study-wide background: Acute and convalescent COVID-19 samples came from the United States, Italy and Spain. Sample material is recorded as cDNA or gDNA derived from T cells, B-cell-depleted T cells, or PBMCs.

V was shortened by 5 bases and J by 0 bases, with 12 bases between the two germline ends. The CDR3 runs to 15 residues. Germline values: CDR1 SGHRS, CDR2 YFSETQ. TCRdb keeps only in-frame clones here, not all; method: immunoSEQ multiplex PCR. The table has roughly 73,000 clones, over 75% seen once; the top ten hold roughly 3%. Sequencing was performed on peripheral blood. This receptor was obtained from an older man with active or convalescent COVID-19. V and J are TRBV5-1 and TRBJ2-1; perhaps TRBD2 as D (5 bases). The CDR3 reads CASSLEGSSYNEQFF. The CDR3 nucleotides read TGCGCCAGCAGTCTCGAAGGGAGCTCCTACAATGAGCAGTTCTTC. Combining the CDR3 with reference TRBV5-1 and TRBJ2-1 gives the whole variable domain KAGVTQTPRYLIKTRGQQVTLSCSPISGHRSVSWYQQTPGQGLQFLFEYFSETQRNKGNFPGRFSGRQFSNSRSEMNVSTLELGDSALYLCASSLEGSSYNEQFFGPGTRLTVL.